A selection of T cell receptor beta chains follows, all from one sample in a study of blood T cell repertoires in COVID-19. TCRdb's copy holds only in-frame clones and misses some; the assay was immunoSEQ multiplex PCR. Of approximately 150,000 clones listed, 82% are singletons. Sequencing was performed on peripheral blood. All receptors derive from a human donor with acute or convalescent COVID-19. The donor label of this sample is uncertain. The CDR3 runs from the conserved cysteine through the conserved F or W. A D gene is named only where the DNA matches it firmly. Clone size, where shown, is once, few, many, or a class for clones that have expanded.

clone_size,v_call,j_call,d_call,cdr3_aa,cdr3_nt
-,TRBV10-3,TRBJ1-2,-,CAISERGSGYTF,TGTGCCATCAGTGAAAGGGGTAGTGGCTACACCTTC
-,TRBV7-9,TRBJ1-2,-,CASSPREQGANTF,TGTGCCAGCAGCCCAAGAGAACAAGGGGCAAACACCTTC
-,TRBV2,TRBJ2-7,TRBD1,CASSPGQTYEQYF,TGTGCCAGCAGCCCGGGACAGACCTACGAGCAGTACTTC
-,TRBV27,TRBJ1-1,TRBD1,CASSLQGAATEAFF,TGTGCCAGCAGTTTACAGGGGGCGGCTACTGAAGCTTTCTTT
-,TRBV15,TRBJ2-3,-,CATSRGAGVGTDTQYF,TGTGCCACCAGCAGAGGGGCAGGGGTGGGCACAGATACGCAGTATTTT
-,TRBV4-3,TRBJ1-2,TRBD1,CASSQKRQGDWYGYTF,TGCGCCAGCAGCCAAAAGCGGCAGGGGGATTGGTATGGCTACACCTTC
-,TRBV28,TRBJ1-4,TRBD1,CASKPSPGTGTEKLFF,TGTGCCAGCAAACCGTCGCCCGGGACAGGGACTGAAAAACTGTTTTTT
-,TRBV6-1,TRBJ1-1,TRBD1,CASSEATGGNSEAFF,TGTGCCAGCAGTGAAGCGACAGGGGGAAACTCTGAAGCTTTCTTT
-,TRBV6-2/TRBV6-3,TRBJ1-6,-,CASSYGQGPHSPLHF,TGTGCCAGCAGTTACGGGCAGGGGCCTCATTCACCCCTCCACTTT
-,TRBV30,TRBJ1-2,-,CAWSGTRNYGYTF,TGTGCCTGGAGCGGGACACGCAACTATGGCTACACCTTC
-,TRBV19,TRBJ2-2,-,CASRTRVGAGELFF,TGTGCCAGTAGGACAAGAGTGGGCGCCGGGGAGCTGTTTTTT
-,TRBV7-2,TRBJ2-5,TRBD2,CASSLVGGAAETQYF,TGTGCCAGCAGCTTAGTCGGGGGGGCCGCAGAGACCCAGTACTTC
-,TRBV5-4,TRBJ1-3,-,CASSPGAGNTIYF,TGTGCCAGCAGCCCGGGGGCTGGAAACACCATATATTTT
once,TRBV28,TRBJ1-2,-,CASSRLAGVGYGYTF,TGTGCCAGCAGTCGACTGGCAGGGGTCGGCTATGGCTACACCTTC
-,TRBV6-5,TRBJ1-2,-,CASSPSGYGYTF,TGTGCCAGCAGCCCCTCCGGCTATGGCTACACCTTC
-,TRBV2,TRBJ1-4,-,CASRKGLLGANEKLFF,TGTGCCAGCCGGAAGGGGCTCCTAGGGGCTAATGAAAAACTGTTTTTT
-,TRBV23-1,TRBJ2-1,TRBD1,CASTPGTGLQEGNEQFF,TGCGCCAGCACCCCAGGGACAGGCCTCCAGGAAGGCAATGAGCAGTTCTTC
few,TRBV4-2,TRBJ2-2,TRBD1,CASALTGEAGELFF,TGTGCCAGCGCATTGACAGGGGAGGCCGGGGAGCTGTTTTTT
-,TRBV3-1/TRBV3-2,TRBJ1-2,TRBD1,CASSRTGAGYTF,TGTGCCAGCAGCCGGACAGGGGCCGGCTACACCTTC
few,TRBV5-4,TRBJ2-2,-,CASSGFGTQNPNTGELFF,TGTGCCAGCAGCGGATTCGGGACACAGAATCCTAACACCGGGGAGCTGTTTTTT
-,TRBV2,TRBJ2-7,-,CASSLQGYEQYF,TGTGCCAGCAGTCTACAGGGTTACGAGCAGTACTTC
-,TRBV7-2,TRBJ1-1,-,CASSLDPPGHRNTEAFF,TGTGCCAGCAGCTTAGATCCCCCGGGACATAGGAACACTGAAGCTTTCTTT
-,TRBV7-9,TRBJ1-3,-,CASSTSGRGGNTIYF,TGTGCCAGCAGCACGTCAGGGCGGGGCGGAAACACCATATATTTT
-,TRBV2,TRBJ1-4,TRBD1,CASSETGVVDEKLFF,TGTGCCAGCAGTGAGACAGGGGTGGTGGATGAAAAACTGTTTTTT
-,TRBV3-1/TRBV3-2,TRBJ1-5,-,CASSQGAGGNQPQHF,TGTGCCAGCAGCCAAGGGGCAGGGGGCAATCAGCCCCAGCATTTT
once,TRBV20-1,TRBJ1-2,-,CSASVGTNYGYTF,TGCAGTGCTAGTGTCGGGACTAACTATGGCTACACCTTC
-,TRBV4-1,TRBJ2-4,TRBD1,CASSSPGQGGNIQYF,TGCGCCAGCAGCTCCCCGGGACAGGGGGGAAACATTCAGTACTTC
-,TRBV3-1/TRBV3-2,TRBJ1-2,-,CASSQEWHPYGYTF,TGTGCCAGCAGCCAAGAATGGCACCCCTATGGCTACACCTTC
-,TRBV4-3,TRBJ1-6,-,CASSQSLAGSDSPLHF,TGCGCCAGCAGCCAATCCCTGGCAGGGTCTGATTCACCCCTCCACTTT
once,TRBV28,TRBJ1-2,TRBD1,CASRGTGDDYGYTF,TGTGCCAGCAGGGGGACAGGGGACGACTATGGCTACACCTTC
-,TRBV19,TRBJ1-2,-,CASSIGTGNYGYTF,TGTGCCAGTAGTATTGGAACGGGAAACTATGGCTACACCTTC
-,TRBV15,TRBJ2-7,TRBD2,CATSRGGLAGNYEQYF,TGTGCCACCAGCAGAGGGGGACTAGCGGGGAACTACGAGCAGTACTTC
-,TRBV19,TRBJ1-1,-,CASRLGAGEAFF,TGTGCCAGCCGTTTGGGGGCTGGTGAAGCTTTCTTT
-,TRBV30,TRBJ1-6,TRBD1,CAWRRWDRENSPLHF,TGTGCCTGGAGGCGTTGGGACAGGGAAAATTCACCCCTCCACTTT
many,TRBV14,TRBJ2-5,-,CASNVRKETQYF,TGTGCCAGCAATGTGAGGAAAGAGACCCAGTACTTC
-,TRBV6-5,TRBJ1-6,TRBD1,CASRRDREYNSPLHF,TGTGCCAGCAGGAGGGACAGGGAATATAATTCACCCCTCCACTTT
-,TRBV1,TRBJ1-5,-,CTSSPRTGAQPQHF,TGCACCAGCAGCCCCCGGACAGGGGCTCAGCCCCAGCATTTT
-,TRBV6-5,TRBJ1-6,TRBD1,CASRAQGDNSPLHF,TGTGCCAGCAGAGCTCAGGGGGATAATTCACCCCTCCACTTT
-,TRBV10-3,TRBJ2-3,TRBD2,CAISESRGGGTDTQYF,TGTGCCATCAGTGAGTCTCGCGGGGGTGGAACAGATACGCAGTATTTT
-,TRBV2,TRBJ1-2,TRBD1,CASGSETGRIYGYTF,TGTGCCAGCGGCTCAGAGACAGGGAGGATCTATGGCTACACCTTC
once,TRBV6-2/TRBV6-3,TRBJ1-5,-,CASSYSTRRQPQHF,TGTGCCAGCAGTTACTCGACGAGGCGCCAGCCCCAGCATTTT
-,TRBV4-1,TRBJ2-3,TRBD2,CASSQVLKSSGGGTAQYF,TGCGCCAGCAGCCAAGTTCTTAAATCTAGCGGGGGGGGTACAGCGCAGTATTTT
-,TRBV5-8,TRBJ2-5,-,CASSFTAGRETQYF,TGTGCCAGCAGCTTCACCGCAGGGCGAGAGACCCAGTACTTC
-,TRBV19,TRBJ2-6,-,CASSLRVSGANVLTF,TGTGCCAGTAGTCTCCGGGTCTCTGGGGCCAACGTCCTGACTTTC
-,TRBV6-6,TRBJ1-2,-,CASSPDSIYGYTF,TGTGCCAGCAGTCCCGACTCGATCTATGGCTACACCTTC
-,TRBV19,TRBJ1-1,TRBD1,CASRGRDRRLGTEAFF,TGTGCCAGTAGAGGTCGGGACAGGAGGCTGGGCACTGAAGCTTTCTTT
once,TRBV6-1,TRBJ2-1,TRBD1,CASSDRGPYNEQFF,TGTGCCAGCAGTGACAGGGGGCCCTACAATGAGCAGTTCTTC
-,TRBV7-6,TRBJ1-1,-,CASSSKQGRELNTEAFF,TGTGCCAGCAGTTCGAAACAGGGAAGGGAACTGAACACTGAAGCTTTCTTT
-,TRBV5-1,TRBJ1-6,-,CASSRDTNNSPLHF,TGCGCCAGCAGCCGGGACACCAATAATTCACCCCTCCACTTT
-,TRBV18,TRBJ2-2,TRBD1,CASSPNDRGGAGELFF,TGTGCCAGCTCACCAAACGACAGGGGAGGTGCCGGGGAGCTGTTTTTT
-,TRBV7-9,TRBJ2-7,TRBD1,CASSFSGQVSYEQYF,TGTGCCAGCAGCTTCTCGGGACAGGTCTCCTACGAGCAGTACTTC
once,TRBV7-8,TRBJ1-6,-,CASSSMGRVDSPNSPLHF,TGTGCCAGCAGCTCTATGGGAAGGGTAGACAGTCCTAATTCACCCCTCCACTTT
-,TRBV6-6,TRBJ1-1,-,CASSYEGGQWDTEAFF,TGTGCCAGCAGTTACGAGGGAGGGCAGTGGGACACTGAAGCTTTCTTT
few,TRBV29-1,TRBJ1-3,TRBD1,CSVMDREDGNTIYF,TGCAGCGTAATGGACAGGGAGGATGGAAACACCATATATTTT
-,TRBV5-1,TRBJ1-1,-,CASRPITGKNTEAFF,TGCGCCAGCAGACCCATTACAGGGAAAAACACTGAAGCTTTCTTT
-,TRBV30,TRBJ1-1,-,CAWSTESGLNTEAFF,TGTGCCTGGAGTACGGAATCGGGTCTTAACACTGAAGCTTTCTTT
once,TRBV4-3,TRBJ2-7,TRBD2,CASSQVAGAYYEQYF,TGCGCCAGCAGCCAAGTCGCGGGAGCATACTACGAGCAGTACTTC
-,TRBV7-3,TRBJ2-2,-,CASSPTVTGELFF,TGTGCCAGCAGCCCGACTGTAACCGGGGAGCTGTTTTTT
-,TRBV7-9,TRBJ1-3,-,CASSPSRGLRNTIYF,TGTGCCAGCAGCCCGTCCAGGGGTCTAAGAAACACCATATATTTT
-,TRBV19,TRBJ2-1,TRBD1,CASSTQDRTNEQFF,TGTGCCAGTAGTACCCAGGACAGGACGAATGAGCAGTTCTTC